The source of this T cell receptor (beta chain) is a study of cytomegalovirus exposure and HLA in healthy donors. Study-level background: T cells numbering 150 million to 200 million yielded 95 million to 140 million unique TCR beta sequences in an earlier analysis.

Turning to this clone: The missing conserved phenylalanine or tryptophan at the end of this CDR3 makes a read error likely.

A multiplex PCR was run with 60 Vbeta primers and 13 Jbeta primers. Clones were sequenced by immunoSEQ multiplex PCR, and TCRdb holds only the in-frame ones, with some missing. The sample holds under 90,000 clones, 75% to 85% seen once. There were likely unrecorded immune exposures, though donors were nominally healthy when sampled. This sequence originates from a man over 45 in good health and CMV-seropositive. Source material: PBMCs.

CDR3 protein: CASSFQGFSYEQYL. The CDR3 nucleotides are TGTGCCAGCAGTTTCCAGGGCTTTTCCTACGAGCAGTACCTC. V gene TRBV27 combines with J gene TRBJ2-7; TRBD1 is a possible D gene (5 bases). Per the germline V gene, CDR1 is MNHEY and CDR2 is SMNVEV (reference sequence). The CDR3 has 14 amino acids. Trimming pared 3 bases from V and 1 base from J, leaving 10 bases between.